These 17 T cell receptor beta chains share one sample of origin, sequenced in a study of identical twins. One entry per CDR3 protein, called by TCRdb with MiXCR from the 5' RACE reads. This table has fewer than 650,000 distinct CDR3 sequences, just over 7% appearing once. These data also featured in a second study, about yellow fever vaccine responses in identical twins.

The sequenced material came from PBMCs. The receptors stem from a young woman in good health.

Only a few counts were recorded for this clonotype. The CDR3 DNA reads TGTGCCAGCAGTTTAGGGGGGCCCGGGGGCTACGAGCAGTACTTC. Amino acids: CASSLGGPGGYEQYF. The gene calls are TRBV12-3 or TRBV12-4 and TRBJ2-7; D is possibly TRBD1 or TRBD2 (6 bases each). The V end lost 1 base, the J end lost 3 bases, and 13 bases lay between the germline ends. The CDR3 contains 15 residues.

There are a few counts of this clonotype. The chain uses TRBV12-3 or TRBV12-4 and TRBJ2-1, with no clear D. V was trimmed by 4 bases and J by 4 bases, leaving 14 bases between them. The length of the CDR3 is 15 residues. CDR3 loop: CASSSRVNRYNEQFF. In DNA form, the CDR3 reads TGTGCCAGCAGTTCAAGAGTAAACCGATACAATGAGCAGTTCTTC.

The chain couples TRBV6-2 or TRBV6-3 to TRBJ2-7, with D perhaps matching TRBD1 (6 bases). Looked up from germline, CDR1 is MNHEY and CDR2 is SVGEGT. Trimming took 4 bases from V and 3 from J, leaving 13 bases between them. This CDR3 is built from 14 residues. The CDR3 coding sequence is TGTGCCAGCAGTTCCCTCGGACAGCTCTACGAGCAGTACTTC. Its protein is CASSSLGQLYEQYF.

The V and J genes are TRBV5-6 and TRBJ2-7; D possibly uses TRBD1 or TRBD2 (5 bases each). The CDR3 is 17 residues long. V was trimmed by 1 base and J by 2 bases, leaving 19 bases between them. From germline, CDR1 is SGHDT and CDR2 YYEEEE. CDR3 DNA sequence: TGTGCCAGCAGCTTGAAGACCGGGGCAGTGACACCCTACGAGCAGTACTTC. Residues: CASSLKTGAVTPYEQYF.

This chain joins TRBV4-2 and TRBJ2-5; TRBD2 matches at 8 bases. The CDR3 contains 16 residues. Germline V gives CDR1 LGHNA, CDR2 YNFKEQ. After removal of 6 bases from V and 5 bases from J, the junction contained 14 bases not matched to a gene. In nucleotides, the CDR3 is TGTGCCAGCAGAAATAGCGGGGCCGGTGGGATGGAGACCCAGTACTTC. It specifies CASRNSGAGGMETQYF.

This clonotype came up a few times. The rearrangement links TRBV5-4 to TRBJ2-2; D remains ambiguous. The CDR3 extends over 12 amino acids. The germline V gene encodes CDR1 SGHNT and CDR2 YYREEE (reference sequence). Trimming stripped 2 bases from V and 7 bases from J, with 6 bases between. The CDR3 region is CASSFYFGELFF. The DNA of the CDR3 is TGTGCCAGCAGCTTCTACTTCGGGGAGCTGTTTTTT.

This clonotype was detected only a few times. V usage is TRBV27 and J usage is TRBJ2-5, with D possibly being TRBD1 (6 bases). The CDR3 length is 17 residues. Germline V gene sequence: CDR1 MNHEY, CDR2 SMNVEV (reference sequence). V gave up 6 bases and J gave up 1 base, with 21 bases separating them. In DNA, the CDR3 is TGTGCCAGCAGCCTGGGGCCCCCGACAGGAATCCAAGAGACCCAGTACTTC. Its protein is CASSLGPPTGIQETQYF.

The V gene is TRBV2, the J gene TRBJ2-2; 7 bases are shared with TRBD2. Germline trimming cut 8 bases from V and 9 bases from J; bases unmatched to any gene: 9. The germline gives CDR1 SNHLY, CDR2 FYNNEI. There are 13 residues in the CDR3. As DNA, the CDR3 is TGTGCCAGCTTAGCGGGCCTGGCTAGGGAGCTGTTTTTT. Amino acids: CASLAGLARELFF.

V and J are TRBV7-2 and TRBJ2-3; D not certain. In germline, CDR1 is SGHTA, CDR2 FQGNSA. The V and J ends lost 5 bases and 3 bases respectively, with 9 bases between them. This CDR3 spans 13 amino acids. The CDR3 is CASSKDPTDTQYF. CDR3 sequence (DNA): TGTGCCAGCAGCAAGGACCCGACAGATACGCAGTATTTT.

This chain uses TRBV5-1 with TRBJ2-1, with 10 bases aligning to TRBD2. The V gene end was trimmed by 7 bases and the J gene end by 0 bases; junction bases not matched to a gene: 19. Germline V gene lookup returns CDR1 SGHRS and CDR2 YFSETQ. The CDR3 sequence is 20 residues long. This CDR3 reads CASVSSGGYGQAGSYNEQFF. The CDR3 nucleotides read TGCGCCAGCGTATCTAGCGGGGGATATGGTCAGGCCGGCTCCTACAATGAGCAGTTCTTC.

DNA for the CDR3: TGCGCCAGCAGCTCCCGCTATCAGGGGGCAGGCACTGAAGCTTTCTTT. It encodes CASSSRYQGAGTEAFF. The J gene is TRBJ1-1, the V gene TRBV5-1, with 8 bases aligning to TRBD1. The CDR3 totals 16 residues. Germline CDR1 is SGHRS and CDR2 is YFSETQ. With V trimmed by 3 bases and J by 4 bases, 11 bases remained unmatched.

This clonotype was detected ten times or more. This sequence joins TRBV29-1 and TRBJ2-3, with 10 bases that match TRBD2. Germline V CDR1 and CDR2: SQVTM, ANQGSEA. Losses at the gene ends were 3 bases for V and 4 bases for J; bases not matched to a gene: 4. The CDR3 contains 14 residues. CDR3 in amino acids: CSVEASGSADTQYF. In DNA form, the CDR3 reads TGCAGCGTTGAGGCTAGCGGGAGTGCAGATACGCAGTATTTT.

This clonotype was observed a handful of times. The V and J genes are TRBV11-2 and TRBJ2-3, with 8 bases that match TRBD2. The CDR3 extends over 15 amino acids. The trim removed 3 bases at V and 4 bases at J, leaving 6 bases unmatched. The germline V gene encodes CDR1 SGHAT and CDR2 FQNNGV. CDR3 in amino acids: CASSLGRGGADTQYF. The CDR3 bases are TGTGCCAGCAGCTTGGGACGGGGGGGCGCAGATACGCAGTATTTT.

This clonotype was observed many times. This chain joins TRBV14 and TRBJ2-5; 12 bases fit TRBD2. This CDR3 region has 15 residues. Losses at the gene ends were 3 bases for V and 5 bases for J; bases not matched to a gene: 4. The germline gives CDR1 SGHDN, CDR2 FVKESK. The CDR3 nucleotides are TGTGCCAGCAGCCAGACTAGCGGGAGTTTGGAGACCCAGTACTTC. It is translated as CASSQTSGSLETQYF.

This CDR3 is CASSFLLAGGPGTQYF. In DNA, the CDR3 is TGTGCCAGCAGTTTCTTACTAGCGGGAGGGCCTGGTACGCAGTATTTT. This chain uses TRBV27 with TRBJ2-3; TRBD2 aligns across 13 bases. The CDR3 covers 16 residues. Germline assignment: CDR1 MNHEY and CDR2 SMNVEV (reference sequence). J was trimmed by 8 bases and V by 3 bases; bases with no gene match: 8.

This clonotype was counted at least ten times. The chain couples TRBV3-1 to TRBJ2-3; no firm D call. Per the germline V gene, CDR1 is LGHDT and CDR2 is YNNKEL (reference sequence). The V and J ends lost 1 base and 1 base respectively, with 6 bases between them. CDR3 length: 14 amino acids. The CDR3 protein is CASSQGLGTDTQYF. CDR3 bases: TGTGCCAGCAGCCAAGGCTTGGGCACAGATACGCAGTATTTT.

There are a few counts of this clonotype. The V gene is TRBV6-5, the J gene TRBJ2-7, with 8 nucleotides matching TRBD2. CDR1 is MNHEY and CDR2 is SVGAGI in the germline V gene. J was trimmed by 13 bases and V by 7 bases; bases with no gene match: 9. This CDR3 is built from 11 residues. Here the CDR3 reads CASNRAGVSYF. The CDR3 region has the DNA TGTGCCAGCAACCGAGCGGGAGTATCCTACTTC.